The 20 T cell receptor beta chains reported below all come from one sample, sequenced in a study of blood T cell repertoires in COVID-19. Profiled with immunoSEQ multiplex PCR; TCRdb holds only in-frame clones, not every one. The table records 130,000 to 150,000 clones, 84% of them present only once. Sample: PBMCs or T cells enriched from blood (not recorded which). These receptors came from a woman in her fifties or sixties who had been exposed to COVID-19.

The rearrangement joins TRBV7-2 to TRBJ1-2, with TRBD1 matching over 7 bases. The CDR3 has 14 residues. Trimming at V came to 5 bases and at J to 5 bases, leaving 8 bases not matched to a gene. Germline CDR1 is SGHTA and CDR2 is FQGNSA. This CDR3 reads CASSPGQALYGYTF. DNA for the CDR3: TGTGCCAGCAGCCCCGGACAGGCCCTTTATGGCTACACCTTC. Full variable domain (remainder filled in from reference TRBV7-2 and TRBJ1-2): GAGVSQSPSNKVTEKGKDVELRCDPISGHTALYWYRQSLGQGLEFLIYFQGNSAPDKSGLPSDRFSAERTGGSVSTLTIQRTQQEDSAVYLCASSPGQALYGYTFGSGTRLTVV.

Written as DNA, the CDR3 is TGTGCCATCATGGCCGGGGGTGGCACAGATACGCAGTATTTT. Its protein is CAIMAGGGTDTQYF. J is TRBJ2-3 and V is TRBV10-3, with a tentative D call TRBD2 (6 bases). Germline loops: CDR1 ENHRY, CDR2 SYGVKD. The CDR3 is 14 residues long. The V end lost 7 bases, the J end lost 1 base, and 12 bases lay between the germline ends.

The genes are TRBV3-1 (or the pseudogene TRBV3-2) and TRBJ2-3; a weak D match, TRBD2 (5 bases). This CDR3 contains 14 residues. The germline V gene has CDR1 LGHDT and CDR2 YNNKEL (reference sequence). Trimming cost V 4 bases and J 1 base, with 9 bases left between them. This chain's CDR3 is CASSRGSGTDTQYF. The CDR3 DNA follows: TGTGCCAGCAGCCGGGGTAGCGGCACAGATACGCAGTATTTT.

The V and J genes are TRBV29-1 and TRBJ2-2; a possible D gene is TRBD2 (7 bases). The V end was cut by 0 bases, the J end by 6 bases, with 14 bases between. This CDR3 comprises 15 residues. Per germline, CDR1 SQVTM and CDR2 ANQGSEA. The CDR3 nucleotides read TGCAGCGTTGAAGATCAGTCGGGGGGCCCCGGGGAGCTGTTTTTT. Translation gives CSVEDQSGGPGELFF.

The gene calls are TRBV5-1 and TRBJ1-5, with D possibly matching TRBD1 (5 bases). The V gene lost 5 bases and the J gene lost 4 bases, with 10 bases spanning the gap. The CDR3 loop spans 13 amino acids. From germline, CDR1 is SGHRS and CDR2 YFSETQ. CDR3: CASSPQGNQPQHF. The CDR3, as DNA: TGCGCCAGCAGTCCCCAGGGAAATCAGCCCCAGCATTTT.

The rearrangement joins TRBV7-2 to TRBJ2-1; D perhaps matches TRBD1 (6 bases). The V gene's germline CDR1 is SGHTA and CDR2 FQGNSA. Between the trimmed V and J ends, which lost 5 bases and 10 bases, there was a span of 12 bases. This CDR3 has 12 amino acids. The CDR3 DNA follows: TGTGCCAGCAGCCAACAGGGTTGGGAGCAGTTCTTC. It specifies CASSQQGWEQFF.

V is TRBV19 and J is TRBJ1-1, with 9 bases aligning to TRBD1. CDR3 length: 15 amino acids. V dropped 7 bases and J dropped 3; count of bases not matched to a gene: 9. Germline V gene lookup returns CDR1 LNHDA and CDR2 SQIVND (reference sequence). The CDR3, as DNA: TGTGCCAGTACCCCTCCGGGACAGGGTGACACTGAAGCTTTCTTT. It codes for CASTPPGQGDTEAFF.

The gene calls are TRBV5-1 and TRBJ2-7, with 11 bases matching TRBD2. Unmatched junction bases numbered 4, after V lost 5 bases and J lost 3 bases. The CDR3 is made up of 14 amino acids. CDR1 and CDR2 from the germline V gene are SGHRS and YFSETQ. The CDR3 region has the DNA TGCGCCAGCAGTCCCGGGACTAGCGGCTACGAGCAGTACTTC. Encoded protein: CASSPGTSGYEQYF. The complete variable domain, with remaining parts taken from reference TRBV5-1 and TRBJ2-7, reads KAGVTQTPRYLIKTRGQQVTLSCSPISGHRSVSWYQQTPGQGLQFLFEYFSETQRNKGNFPGRFSGRQFSNSRSEMNVSTLELGDSALYLCASSPGTSGYEQYFGPGTRLTVT.

This chain uses TRBV5-4 with TRBJ2-7; 7 nucleotides align to TRBD1. Germline CDR1 and CDR2: SGHNT and YYREEE (reference sequence). V gave up 1 base and J gave up 8 bases; unmatched junction bases: 12. The CDR3 is 15 amino acids. CDR3 loop: CASSLPDRFGAQQYF. The DNA for the CDR3 is TGTGCCAGCAGCTTGCCGGACAGGTTTGGGGCTCAGCAGTACTTC.

The sample holds one count of this clone. The chain links TRBV7-9 to TRBJ2-5, with 7 bases that match TRBD2. Germline CDR1 reads SEHNR; CDR2 reads FQNEAQ (reference sequence). This CDR3 comprises 14 residues. V was clipped by 3 bases and J by 0 bases; unmatched bases: 1. CDR3 DNA: TGTGCCAGCAGCTTCGGACTAGACCAAGAGACCCAGTACTTC. Its protein product is CASSFGLDQETQYF.

The chain carries TRBV4-2 and TRBJ2-7; D uncertain. Germline lookup yields CDR1 LGHNA and CDR2 YNFKEQ. This CDR3 contains 12 residues. Trimming removed 5 bases from V and 3 bases from J, with 8 bases in between. CDR3 sequence reads: CASSSRFYEQYF. CDR3 in DNA: TGTGCCAGCAGCTCCCGGTTCTACGAGCAGTACTTC.

The chain couples TRBV19 to TRBJ2-3, with 7 nucleotides matching TRBD1. The V gene end was trimmed by 1 base and the J gene end by 1 base; junction bases not matched to a gene: 2. This CDR3 contains 15 residues. Germline values: CDR1 LNHDA, CDR2 SQIVND (reference sequence). The CDR3 loop reads CASSIAQGRTDTQYF. The CDR3 nucleotides are TGTGCCAGTAGTATAGCACAGGGGCGCACAGATACGCAGTATTTT.

DNA of the CDR3: TGTGCCAGCAGTTTATCAGGGGAATATGGCTACACCTTC. Encoded protein: CASSLSGEYGYTF. This sequence joins TRBV27 and TRBJ1-2, with a tentative D call TRBD1 (5 bases). Germline CDR1 reads MNHEY; CDR2 reads SMNVEV (reference sequence). Trimming stripped 0 bases from V and 5 bases from J, with 7 bases between. The CDR3 is 13 amino acids.

The V gene is TRBV29-1, the J gene TRBJ2-5; 14 nucleotides align to TRBD2. CDR1 and CDR2 (germline): SQVTM, ANQGSEA. Losses at the gene ends were 4 bases for V and 5 bases for J; bases not matched to a gene: 6. The CDR3 loop spans 15 amino acids. CDR3 coding DNA: TGCAGCGTTGGGGGACTAGCGGGAGATTGGGAGACCCAGTACTTC. Protein sequence: CSVGGLAGDWETQYF. The whole variable domain, filled in from reference TRBV29-1 and TRBJ2-5, reads SAVISQKPSRDICQRGTSLTIQCQVDSQVTMMFWYRQQPGQSLTLIATANQGSEATYESGFVIDKFPISRPNLTFSTLTVSNMSPEDSSIYLCSVGGLAGDWETQYFGPGTRLLVL.

The chain employs TRBV15 and TRBJ1-1; D is possibly TRBD1 (5 bases). Germline V CDR1 and CDR2: LNHNV, YYDKDF (reference sequence). V was trimmed by 5 bases and J by 7 bases, leaving 17 bases between them. The CDR3 sequence is 14 residues long. In DNA form, the CDR3 reads TGTGCCACCAGCGGCCGCGGGGACGGTGTTGAAGCTTTCTTT. Protein product: CATSGRGDGVEAFF.

Of note for this clone: The junction and the germline gene differ at one end; a read error may be behind it. The chain has TRBV7-2 and TRBJ2-5; 8 bases match TRBD2. Looked up from germline, CDR1 is SGHTA and CDR2 is FQGNSA. The CDR3 covers 12 residues. CDR3 region: CASSSTGTSRHF. The CDR3 DNA reads as TGTGCCAGCAGCTCCACAGGGACTAGTCGGCACTTC.

This clone was detected only a few times. The V gene is TRBV14, the J gene TRBJ1-2; D is unresolved. The length of the CDR3 is 12 residues. Trimming removed 1 base from V and 4 bases from J, with 4 bases in between. Germline V lookup: CDR1 SGHDN, CDR2 FVKESK. The CDR3 region is CASSQVSYGYTF. As DNA, the CDR3 is TGTGCCAGCAGCCAAGTGAGCTATGGCTACACCTTC.

This chain uses TRBV7-8 with TRBJ1-3; the D is unclear. Trimming took off 5 bases at V and 4 bases at J, with 15 bases between the two ends. There are 15 residues in the CDR3. Germline-derived CDR1 and CDR2 are SGHVS and FQNEAQ. CDR3 protein: CASSRDGDRGNTIYF. CDR3 bases: TGTGCCAGCAGCCGGGATGGAGATCGGGGAAACACCATATATTTT.

This clone was observed a single time. The CDR3 loop is CASSQRLAGVTGELFF. The CDR3 nucleotides are TGTGCCAGCAGCCAGCGACTAGCGGGGGTCACCGGGGAGCTGTTTTTT. V is TRBV4-2 and J is TRBJ2-2; 12 bases line up with TRBD2. Germline assignment: CDR1 LGHNA and CDR2 YNFKEQ. The CDR3 length is 16 residues. The V segment lost 3 bases and the J segment 4 bases; nucleotides outside the gene matches: 3.

This clone was detected only once. The chain has TRBV5-4 and TRBJ2-3; 9 bases fit TRBD1. Germline CDR1 reads SGHNT; CDR2 reads YYREEE (reference sequence). The CDR3 has 16 residues. The J segment lost 4 bases and the V segment lost 0 bases, leaving 6 bases of the junction unmatched. The CDR3 DNA sequence: TGTGCCAGCAGCTTGGGTCCGGACAGGGGCCCAGATACGCAGTATTTT. Translating gives CASSLGPDRGPDTQYF. Combining the CDR3 with reference TRBV5-4 and TRBJ2-3 gives the whole variable domain ETGVTQSPTHLIKTRGQQVTLRCSSQSGHNTVSWYQQALGQGPQFIFQYYREEENGRGNFPPRFSGLQFPNYSSELNVNALELDDSALYLCASSLGPDRGPDTQYFGPGTRLTVL.